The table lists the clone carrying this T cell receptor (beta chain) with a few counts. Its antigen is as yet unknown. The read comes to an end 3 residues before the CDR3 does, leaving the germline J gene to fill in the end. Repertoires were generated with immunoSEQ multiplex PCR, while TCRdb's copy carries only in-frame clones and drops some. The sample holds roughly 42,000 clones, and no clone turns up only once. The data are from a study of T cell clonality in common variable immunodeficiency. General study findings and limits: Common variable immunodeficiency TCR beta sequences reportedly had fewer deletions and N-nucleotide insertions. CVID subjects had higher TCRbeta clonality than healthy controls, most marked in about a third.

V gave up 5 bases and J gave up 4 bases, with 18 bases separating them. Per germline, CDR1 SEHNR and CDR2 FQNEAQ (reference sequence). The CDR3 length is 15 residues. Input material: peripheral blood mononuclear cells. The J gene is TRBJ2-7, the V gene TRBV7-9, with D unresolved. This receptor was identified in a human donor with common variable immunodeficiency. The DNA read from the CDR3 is TGTGCCAGCAGCCCCGCAGGAGTGGATCCATACGAG. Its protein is CASSPAGVDPYE. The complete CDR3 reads CASSPAGVDPYEQYF. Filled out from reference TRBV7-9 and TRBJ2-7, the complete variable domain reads DTGVSQNPRHKITKRGQNVTFRCDPISEHNRLYWYRQTLGQGPEFLTYFQNEAQLEKSRLLSDRFSAERPKGSFSTLEIQRTEQGDSAMYLCASSPAGVDPYEQYFGPGTRLTVT.